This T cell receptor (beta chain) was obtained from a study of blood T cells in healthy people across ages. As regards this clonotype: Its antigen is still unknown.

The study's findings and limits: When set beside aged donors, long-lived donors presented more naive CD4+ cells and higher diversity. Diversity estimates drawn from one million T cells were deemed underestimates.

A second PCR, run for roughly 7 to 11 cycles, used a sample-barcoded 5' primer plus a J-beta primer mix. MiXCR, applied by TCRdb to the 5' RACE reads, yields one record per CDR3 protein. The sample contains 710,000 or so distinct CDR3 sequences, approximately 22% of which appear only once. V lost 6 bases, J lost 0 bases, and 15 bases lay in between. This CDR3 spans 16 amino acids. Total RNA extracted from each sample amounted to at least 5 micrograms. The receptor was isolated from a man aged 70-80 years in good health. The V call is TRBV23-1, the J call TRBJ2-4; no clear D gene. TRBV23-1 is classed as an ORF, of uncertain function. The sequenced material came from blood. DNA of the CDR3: TGCGCCAGCAGCCACATAGGGCAGCCAGCCAAAAACATTCAGTACTTC. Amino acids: CASSHIGQPAKNIQYF.